This T cell receptor (beta chain) is drawn from a study of CD8+ T cells in alopecia areata. Overall study: Those patients who were treated received oral tofacitinib, which was given at 5 to 10 mg twice daily for moderate-to-severe alopecia areata. Patients in the study were on tofacitinib for 6 to 18 months, then off it for 6 months.

From alopecia areata patients, lesional scalp punch biopsies and peripheral blood were collected. Following RNA extraction, reverse transcription yielded cDNA that acted as the sequencing template. TCRdb's copy holds only in-frame clones and misses some; the assay was immunoSEQ multiplex PCR. The profile shows tens of thousands of clones, approximately 64% of them singletons. With 0 bases removed from V and 1 base from J, the gap between germline ends came to 7 bases. The CDR3 has 14 residues. Germline lookup yields CDR1 MGHRA and CDR2 YSYEKL. This specimen consisted of CD8+ T cells sorted from blood, obtained at week 0. The clonotype was recovered from a human donor with alopecia areata. V gene TRBV4-1 combines with J gene TRBJ2-7; possible D gene TRBD2, 5 bases. The chain's CDR3 is CASSQDRGSYEQYF. CDR3 DNA: TGCGCCAGCAGCCAAGACCGGGGTTCCTACGAGCAGTACTTC.